The 6 T cell receptor beta chains presented below share a single source sample, sequenced in a study of cytomegalovirus exposure and HLA in healthy donors. The study ran its PCR with 60 Vbeta and 13 Jbeta primers. Clones were sequenced by immunoSEQ multiplex PCR, and TCRdb holds only the in-frame ones, with some missing. The top ten clones hold 3% to 4% of a sample with around 120,000 clones, over 70% of them seen once. Source material: PBMCs. The source is a woman in her thirties or forties in good health and CMV-seronegative.

This sequence joins TRBV5-1 and TRBJ2-3, with 8 bases matching TRBD1. This CDR3 has 16 amino acids. The J segment lost 4 bases and the V segment lost 4 bases, leaving 11 bases of the junction unmatched. Germline lookup yields CDR1 SGHRS and CDR2 YFSETQ. For the CDR3, the DNA is TGCGCCAGCAGCCCGAGGACAGGGCTAGGCGCAGATACGCAGTATTTT. It encodes CASSPRTGLGADTQYF.

V usage is TRBV7-2 and J usage is TRBJ2-5, with TRBD2 matching 12 bases. The CDR3 is 16 residues long. V was clipped by 2 bases and J by 5 bases; unmatched bases: 6. Germline lookup yields CDR1 SGHTA and CDR2 FQGNSA. CDR3 region: CASSLKTSGGGETQYF. The DNA for the CDR3 is TGTGCCAGCAGCTTAAAGACTAGCGGGGGTGGGGAGACCCAGTACTTC.

The rearrangement links TRBV4-3 to TRBJ2-3; 11 bases line up with TRBD1. The V and J ends lost 4 bases and 1 base, in that order; junction bases with no gene match: 4. Germline lookup yields CDR1 LGHNA and CDR2 YSLEER. The CDR3 contains 16 residues. CDR3 sequence reads: CASSPLGQGGTDTQYF. The CDR3 DNA is TGCGCCAGCAGCCCACTGGGACAGGGGGGCACAGATACGCAGTATTTT.

The chain joins TRBV7-9 to TRBJ2-6, with 8 bases that match TRBD1. This CDR3 contains 19 residues. J lost 0 bases, V lost 7 bases, and 14 bases had no gene match. Looked up from germline, CDR1 is SEHNR and CDR2 is FQNEAQ (reference sequence). CDR3 bases: TGTGCCAGCATCCTGCCTGGGACAGGAGATACCTCTGGGGCCAACGTCCTGACTTTC. Amino acids: CASILPGTGDTSGANVLTF.

V usage is TRBV19 and J usage is TRBJ2-6, with 9 bases lining up with TRBD1. The CDR3 spans 19 residues. V lost 6 bases, J lost 3 bases, and 15 bases stayed unmatched. CDR1 and CDR2 from the germline V gene are LNHDA and SQIVND (reference sequence). CDR3 amino acids: CASSPPWGTGLIGANVLTF. The CDR3 DNA reads as TGTGCCAGTAGCCCCCCATGGGGGACAGGGCTCATTGGGGCCAACGTCCTGACTTTC.

The V and J genes are TRBV29-1 and TRBJ2-5; 12 nucleotides line up with TRBD2. The better agreement between TRBJ2-7 and the DNA end casts doubt on the J call. This CDR3 is built from 13 residues. Looked up from germline, CDR1 is SQVTM and CDR2 is ANQGSEA. DNA for the CDR3: TGCAGCGTGAGGACTAGCGGGACCTACGAGCAGTACTTC. Its protein product is CSVRTSGTYEQYF.